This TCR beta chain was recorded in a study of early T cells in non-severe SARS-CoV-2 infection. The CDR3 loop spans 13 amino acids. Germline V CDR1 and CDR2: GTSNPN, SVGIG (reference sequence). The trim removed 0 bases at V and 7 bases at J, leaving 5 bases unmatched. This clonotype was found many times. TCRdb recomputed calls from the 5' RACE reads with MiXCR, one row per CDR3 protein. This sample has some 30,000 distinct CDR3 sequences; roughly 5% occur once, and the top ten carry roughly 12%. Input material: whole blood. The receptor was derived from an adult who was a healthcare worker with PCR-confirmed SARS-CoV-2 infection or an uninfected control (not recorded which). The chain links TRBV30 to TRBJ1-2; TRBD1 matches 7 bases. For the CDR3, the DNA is TGTGCCTGGAGTGTCAGGGGGGCGCGTGGCTACACCTTC. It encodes CAWSVRGARGYTF.